The 32 T cell receptor beta chains presented below share a single source sample, sequenced in a study of technical replicates of blood from several donors (dated by TCRdb to about 2017). Library preparation was by the immunoSEQ multiplex PCR assay. The immuneACCESS repertoire file appears here via TCRdb, limited to in-frame rearrangements. These files lack a portion of the clones; in checked studies, under half of the deficit traces to unresolved V genes, and the cause of the others is not known. The sample contains 50,000 to 65,000 clones, over 90% of them found a single time. The ten biggest clones cover more than 4% of the sample. Sequenced: PBMCs. All receptors come from a human donor in good health. Some clones in this sample may be carry-over from other donors' samples.

The rearrangement joins TRBV5-4 to TRBJ1-1; 7 bases align to TRBD1. This CDR3 has 13 amino acids. The germline V gene encodes CDR1 SGHNT and CDR2 YYREEE (reference sequence). The V and J ends lost 4 bases and 7 bases, in that order; junction bases with no gene match: 7. The CDR3 DNA sequence: TGTGCCAGCAGCATACAGGGGACTTATGAAGCTTTCTTT. Its translation: CASSIQGTYEAFF.

The chain links TRBV29-1 to TRBJ2-1, with 7 bases aligning to TRBD2. In germline, CDR1 is SQVTM, CDR2 ANQGSEA. The CDR3 extends over 16 amino acids. V gave up 2 bases and J gave up 1 base; unmatched junction bases: 8. For the CDR3, the DNA is TGCAGCGTTGAAATGGGGCTAGCGGTTTCCTACAATGAGCAGTTCTTC. This translates into CSVEMGLAVSYNEQFF.

This clone has a single count. The chain uses TRBV12-5 and TRBJ2-7; TRBD2 is a possible D gene (6 bases). The CDR3 extends over 12 amino acids. Germline CDR1 is LGHNT and CDR2 is FRNRAP. Deletions cut 8 bases from V and 8 bases from J, with 16 bases between. The CDR3 loop is CASRDLSGKQYF. As DNA, the CDR3 is TGTGCTAGTAGGGACCTTAGCGGAAAGCAGTACTTC.

The rearrangement joins TRBV5-4 to TRBJ2-1; D gene unclear. With 3 bases removed from V and 3 bases from J, the gap between germline ends came to 4 bases. CDR1 and CDR2 (germline): SGHNT, YYREEE (reference sequence). The CDR3 contains 12 residues. Here the CDR3 DNA reads TGTGCCAGCAGCTCCTACTACAATGAGCAGTTCTTC. Its protein is CASSSYYNEQFF.

The chain is built from TRBV6-5 and TRBJ1-2; 9 bases map to TRBD1. Trimming at V came to 7 bases and at J to 10 bases, leaving 10 bases not matched to a gene. CDR1 is MNHEY, CDR2 SVGAGI, per germline. The CDR3 length is 13 residues. The DNA for the CDR3 is TGTGCCAGCACCCGAACCGGGACAGGGACCTACACCTTC. Encoded protein: CASTRTGTGTYTF.

A few counts support this clone. The chain has TRBV10-3 and TRBJ2-3, with a possible D match to TRBD2 (6 bases). Germline V lookup: CDR1 ENHRY, CDR2 SYGVKD. CDR3 length equals 14 residues. V lost 7 bases, J lost 5 bases, and 16 bases lay in between. CDR3 region: CAINAEGYGDTQYF. In DNA form, the CDR3 reads TGTGCCATCAACGCGGAGGGGTACGGAGATACGCAGTATTTT.

The V gene is TRBV7-2, the J gene TRBJ2-3; 8 bases are shared with TRBD2. The V segment lost 4 bases and the J segment 4 bases; nucleotides outside the gene matches: 10. This CDR3 has 16 residues. CDR1 and CDR2 from the germline V gene are SGHTA and FQGNSA. Here the CDR3 reads CASSSQPGLDADTQYF. The CDR3 nucleotides read TGTGCCAGCAGCTCCCAGCCGGGACTAGATGCAGATACGCAGTATTTT.

This chain uses TRBV5-1 with TRBJ2-5, with TRBD2 matching 11 bases. This CDR3 has 16 residues. V lost 4 bases, J lost 9 bases, and 14 bases stayed unmatched. Germline V lookup: CDR1 SGHRS, CDR2 YFSETQ. For the CDR3, the DNA is TGCGCCAGCAGCCCCCGGGCCGGGACTAGCGGACCCGCCCAGTACTTC. This codes for CASSPRAGTSGPAQYF.

The CDR3 protein is CSAGQMNTEAFF. The CDR3 DNA reads TGCAGCGCGGGACAGATGAACACTGAAGCTTTCTTT. The chain couples TRBV29-1 to TRBJ1-1, with 7 bases matching TRBD1. The CDR3 contains 12 residues. V was pared by 7 bases and J by 0 bases, with 2 bases of the junction left unmatched. CDR1 is SQVTM, CDR2 ANQGSEA, per germline. Combining the CDR3 with reference TRBV29-1 and TRBJ1-1 gives the whole variable domain SAVISQKPSRDICQRGTSLTIQCQVDSQVTMMFWYRQQPGQSLTLIATANQGSEATYESGFVIDKFPISRPNLTFSTLTVSNMSPEDSSIYLCSAGQMNTEAFFGQGTRLTVV.

CDR3: CASSAGAGYSYNEQFF. The CDR3 nucleotides are TGTGCCAGCAGCGCCGGAGCGGGGTACTCCTACAATGAGCAGTTCTTC. The chain recombines TRBV2 with TRBJ2-1; 7 nucleotides align to TRBD2. CDR1 is SNHLY and CDR2 is FYNNEI in the germline V gene. Trimming took 6 bases from V and 0 from J; bases not matched to a gene: 8. CDR3 length equals 16 residues.

The V call is TRBV6-6, the J call TRBJ2-3; 9 bases match TRBD2. Germline CDR1 is MNHNY and CDR2 is SVGAGI (reference sequence). The CDR3 has 14 residues. The trim removed 5 bases at V and 3 bases at J, leaving 3 bases unmatched. DNA of the CDR3: TGTGCCAGCAGTGGGAGCGGGAGGACAGATACGCAGTATTTT. Its protein product is CASSGSGRTDTQYF.

This sequence joins TRBV4-1 and TRBJ2-3; 10 positions match TRBD2. J was trimmed by 1 base and V by 3 bases; bases with no gene match: 4. The CDR3 length is 16 residues. Germline V gene lookup returns CDR1 MGHRA and CDR2 YSYEKL. CDR3 nucleotides: TGCGCCAGCAGCCAGTGGCTAGCGGGGGGCACAGATACGCAGTATTTT. Encoded protein: CASSQWLAGGTDTQYF.

This chain joins TRBV29-1 and TRBJ1-1; D is undetermined. CDR3 length: 12 residues. Germline assignment: CDR1 SQVTM and CDR2 ANQGSEA. Between the trimmed V and J ends, which lost 3 bases and 4 bases, there was a span of 9 bases. This CDR3 is CSVDAVGTEAFF. CDR3 DNA: TGCAGCGTTGACGCGGTGGGCACTGAAGCTTTCTTT. Drawing the rest from reference TRBV29-1 and TRBJ1-1, the complete variable domain is SAVISQKPSRDICQRGTSLTIQCQVDSQVTMMFWYRQQPGQSLTLIATANQGSEATYESGFVIDKFPISRPNLTFSTLTVSNMSPEDSSIYLCSVDAVGTEAFFGQGTRLTVV.

The rearrangement uses TRBV6-9 and TRBJ1-3; D not resolved. V was cut by 10 bases and J by 4 bases, with 11 bases left in between. Per the germline V gene, CDR1 is MNHGY and CDR2 is SVAAGI. This CDR3 region has 12 residues. Here the CDR3 DNA reads TGTGCCAACGAGTCCAAGGGAAACACCATATATTTT. Its translation: CANESKGNTIYF.

The chain recombines TRBV9 with TRBJ1-6; tentatively, D is TRBD1 (6 bases). This CDR3 comprises 15 residues. V was pared by 5 bases and J by 3 bases, with 12 bases between. CDR1 is SGDLS, CDR2 YYNGEE, per germline. The CDR3 nucleotides are TGTGCCAGCAGGAGGGGGACGGACTATAATTCACCCCTCCACTTT. Translating gives CASRRGTDYNSPLHF.

The V gene is TRBV6-1, the J gene TRBJ2-6; a possible D gene is TRBD2 (6 bases). Trimming left V 3 bases short and J 4 bases short, with 16 bases between. The CDR3 extends over 17 amino acids. In germline, CDR1 is MNHNS, CDR2 SASEGT. In nucleotides, the CDR3 is TGTGCCAGCAGTGACATGCGGGGTGCGGGAGGGGCCAACGTCCTGACTTTC. Translated: CASSDMRGAGGANVLTF.

The J gene is TRBJ1-5, the V gene TRBV7-8, with a tentative D call TRBD1 (6 bases). This CDR3 is 14 amino acids long. The ends were cut back, 5 bases at V and 6 bases at J, with 14 bases in the middle. In germline, CDR1 is SGHVS, CDR2 FQNEAQ. CDR3 sequence (DNA): TGTGCCAGCAGCGAACTAAGGGGGACTCAGCCCCAGCATTTT. As protein: CASSELRGTQPQHF.

The rearrangement joins TRBV29-1 to TRBJ1-1; no reliable D call. Germline V gives CDR1 SQVTM, CDR2 ANQGSEA. The V gene lost 7 bases and the J gene lost 2 bases, with 11 bases spanning the gap. This CDR3 region has 12 residues. This CDR3 reads CSGITGNTEAFF. As DNA, the CDR3 is TGCAGCGGTATAACCGGTAACACTGAAGCTTTCTTT. The full variable domain, with the rest looked up from reference TRBV29-1 and TRBJ1-1, is SAVISQKPSRDICQRGTSLTIQCQVDSQVTMMFWYRQQPGQSLTLIATANQGSEATYESGFVIDKFPISRPNLTFSTLTVSNMSPEDSSIYLCSGITGNTEAFFGQGTRLTVV.

The V call is TRBV4-3, the J call TRBJ2-7, with 7 positions matching TRBD2. Trimming at V came to 0 bases and at J to 4 bases, leaving 9 bases not matched to a gene. CDR3 length: 16 residues. The V gene's germline CDR1 is LGHNA and CDR2 YSLEER. Here the CDR3 DNA reads TGCGCCAGCAGCCAAGACTGGGCTAGCGGAGATTACGAGCAGTACTTC. This codes for CASSQDWASGDYEQYF.

This sequence joins TRBV6-5 and TRBJ2-2, with 9 bases identical to TRBD1. J lost 5 bases, V lost 6 bases, and 1 base had no gene match. Germline CDR1 reads MNHEY; CDR2 reads SVGAGI. The CDR3 is 13 amino acids. The chain's CDR3 is CASRDRGTGELFF. The CDR3 DNA follows: TGTGCCAGCAGGGACAGGGGTACCGGGGAGCTGTTTTTT.

The V call is TRBV5-1, the J call TRBJ2-3; 9 nucleotides line up with TRBD1. There are 17 residues in the CDR3. Germline V gene sequence: CDR1 SGHRS, CDR2 YFSETQ. V shed 0 bases, J shed 5 bases, and the junction held 10 bases outside the gene matches. This chain's CDR3 is CASSLGGTGFIEDTQYF. CDR3 coding DNA: TGCGCCAGCAGCTTGGGGGGGACAGGGTTTATTGAAGATACGCAGTATTTT.

The V call is TRBV9, the J call TRBJ1-3; weak D call: TRBD1 (5 bases). Germline-derived CDR1 and CDR2 are SGDLS and YYNGEE. This CDR3 contains 16 residues. V dropped 0 bases and J dropped 3 bases, with 13 bases sitting between them. The CDR3 sequence is CASSVGEGVRGNTIYF. CDR3 in DNA: TGTGCCAGCAGCGTAGGTGAAGGGGTGCGTGGAAACACCATATATTTT.

In nucleotides, the CDR3 is TGTGCCAGCAACCCAGAAACAGAAAAACTGTTTTTT. It specifies CASNPETEKLFF. The V call is TRBV2, the J call TRBJ1-4; D remains ambiguous. The CDR3 has 12 residues. The germline V and J ends were trimmed by 7 bases and 8 bases, with 11 bases remaining between them. Germline V gives CDR1 SNHLY, CDR2 FYNNEI.

The CDR3 sequence is CASSPHAAAPWEQYF. The CDR3 DNA sequence: TGTGCCAGCAGCCCCCACGCAGCGGCACCGTGGGAGCAGTACTTC. This chain joins TRBV14 and TRBJ2-7; D is possibly TRBD2 (5 bases). V was pared by 4 bases and J by 7 bases, with 20 bases between. The germline V gene encodes CDR1 SGHDN and CDR2 FVKESK. This CDR3 has 15 residues.

The gene calls are TRBV7-9 and TRBJ2-7; D uncertain. The CDR3 totals 15 residues. The germline V gene encodes CDR1 SEHNR and CDR2 FQNEAQ (reference sequence). Trimming took 1 base from V and 3 from J, leaving 13 bases between them. CDR3: CASSLEPPISYEQYF. The DNA of the CDR3 is TGTGCCAGCAGCTTAGAACCTCCCATCAGCTACGAGCAGTACTTC.

The V gene is TRBV20-1, the J gene TRBJ1-2; 7 positions match TRBD1. CDR1 and CDR2 from the germline V gene are DFQATT and SNEGSKA (reference sequence). V shed 6 bases and J 9 bases; nucleotides not matched to a gene: 7. This CDR3 has 11 residues. In DNA, the CDR3 is TGCAGTGCCCGACAGGGTTTCAGCTACACCTTC. Encoded protein: CSARQGFSYTF.

The chain uses TRBV11-3 and TRBJ2-1, with 7 bases matching TRBD1. In germline, CDR1 is SGHNT, CDR2 YENEEA. The CDR3 length is 13 residues. Unmatched junction bases numbered 1, after V lost 4 bases and J lost 4 bases. The CDR3 DNA reads as TGTGCCAGCAGCTCGGGACAGTACAATGAGCAGTTCTTC. Its protein product is CASSSGQYNEQFF.

The rearrangement links TRBV7-8 to TRBJ2-7; TRBD2 agrees at 10 bases. Germline CDR1 SGHVS, CDR2 FQNEAQ. The CDR3 totals 17 residues. Unmatched junction bases numbered 11, after V lost 4 bases and J lost 2 bases. CDR3 in amino acids: CASSSSRGLANAYEQYF. CDR3 coding DNA: TGTGCCAGCAGCTCGAGTCGGGGACTAGCGAATGCCTACGAGCAGTACTTC.

V usage is TRBV30 and J usage is TRBJ2-3; the match to TRBD2 covers 8 bases. With 4 bases clipped from V and 5 bases from J, the junction kept 8 bases outside the gene matches. The CDR3 is made up of 14 amino acids. Looked up from germline, CDR1 is GTSNPN and CDR2 is SVGIG (reference sequence). This chain's CDR3 is CAWNQGGGLDTQYF. DNA of the CDR3: TGTGCCTGGAATCAGGGCGGGGGGTTAGATACGCAGTATTTT.

Within the sample, this clone is medium-sized. This chain links TRBV4-1 with TRBJ1-6; D possibly corresponds to TRBD1 (5 bases). Germline V gene lookup returns CDR1 MGHRA and CDR2 YSYEKL. This CDR3 has 15 residues. The ends were cut back, 4 bases at V and 10 bases at J, with 17 bases in the middle. CDR3 region: CASSLTGGRVSPLHF. CDR3 in DNA: TGCGCCAGCAGCCTCACCGGGGGGAGGGTCTCACCCCTCCACTTT.

J is TRBJ2-3 and V is TRBV30, with TRBD1 as a possible D gene (5 bases). The length of the CDR3 is 12 residues. Trimming removed 5 bases from V and 4 bases from J, with 10 bases in between. Per germline, CDR1 GTSNPN and CDR2 SVGIG (reference sequence). CDR3 sequence: CAWSSGSDTQYF. The CDR3 DNA follows: TGTGCCTGGTCCTCAGGGTCAGATACGCAGTATTTT.

The chain carries TRBV4-3 and TRBJ1-6; D gene ambiguous. Trimming cost V 0 bases and J 13 bases, with 10 bases left between them. The CDR3 loop spans 13 amino acids. Germline CDR1 LGHNA, CDR2 YSLEER. CDR3 region: CASSQDRWWPLHF. DNA of the CDR3: TGCGCCAGCAGCCAAGATCGGTGGTGGCCCCTCCACTTT.